This is a list of T cell receptor beta chains from one sample in a study of siplizumab effects on memory and regulatory T cells. TCRdb keeps only in-frame clones here, not all; method: immunoSEQ multiplex PCR. Among roughly 97,000 clones listed, about 94% were seen once. The material sequenced was Tregs sorted from blood. All receptors derive from a human donor in good health. CDR3s include the opening cysteine and the closing phenylalanine or tryptophan. The D gene is left open where the match is weak. Size values are once, few and many counts, or a class for expanded clones, and some rows have none.

j_gene,d_gene,v_gene,abundance,CDR3nt,CDR3aa
TRBJ2-3,.,TRBV6-5,.,TGTGCCAGCAGAAAGACAGATACGCAGTATTTT,CASRKTDTQYF
TRBJ1-1,.,TRBV6-4,.,TGTGCCAGCAGTGACGGGGGTTCGGGCACTGAAGCTTTCTTT,CASSDGGSGTEAFF
TRBJ1-2,.,TRBV4-1,.,TGCGCCAGCAGCCAAGACGACGCGGGGGGGAGGAGGTTTGGCTACACCTTC,CASSQDDAGGRRFGYTF
TRBJ2-7,.,TRBV11-1,.,TGTGCCAGTACACGGGACTCGAGCTCCTACGAGCAGTACTTC,CASTRDSSSYEQYF
TRBJ2-7,TRBD1,TRBV6-5,.,TGTGCCAGCAGTTACTCGGGTAGGACAGGCGCCTACGAGCAGTACTTC,CASSYSGRTGAYEQYF
TRBJ1-2,.,TRBV11-2,.,TGTGCCAGCAGCTTAGAGACGGAGTGGGCTGGCTACACCTTC,CASSLETEWAGYTF
TRBJ2-5,.,TRBV7-2,.,TGTGCCAGCAGCTCCCGGGGGACCCAGTACTTC,CASSSRGTQYF
TRBJ1-4,TRBD1,TRBV19,.,TGTGCCAGTACCGGACAGGGATGGGAAAAACTGTTTTTT,CASTGQGWEKLFF
TRBJ2-2,.,TRBV29-1,.,TGCAGCGTTGGACAGGGACTGAACACCGGGGAGCTGTTTTTT,CSVGQGLNTGELFF
TRBJ1-5,.,TRBV27,.,TGTGCCAGCAGTTTGGTAGGGGACAATCAGCCCCAGCATTTT,CASSLVGDNQPQHF
TRBJ2-5,.,TRBV5-1,once,TGCGCCAGCAGCGTAGACAGAGATCTCCAAGAGACCCAGTACTTC,CASSVDRDLQETQYF
TRBJ2-7,TRBD1,TRBV30,.,TGTGCCTGGAGCCGGGACAGTGGCTTCGGCTACGAGCAGTACTTC,CAWSRDSGFGYEQYF
TRBJ2-3,TRBD2,TRBV11-3,.,TGTGCCAGCAGCTTAGACGGCGGGAGGGTCCGCACAGATACGCAGTATTTT,CASSLDGGRVRTDTQYF
TRBJ2-7,TRBD1,TRBV7-9,.,TGTGCCAGCAGCTTAAGACCGGGACAGGGAGGCTACGAGCAGTACTTC,CASSLRPGQGGYEQYF
TRBJ1-1,TRBD1,TRBV6-5,.,TGTGCCAGCAGTAGGACAGGGAACACTGAAGCTTTCTTT,CASSRTGNTEAFF
TRBJ1-4,.,TRBV13,.,TGTGCCAGCAGCTTAGGACGGGGTAGCGAAAAACTGTTTTTT,CASSLGRGSEKLFF
TRBJ1-5,.,TRBV5-6,few,TGTGCCAGCAGTCGACAGTATCAGCCCCAGCATTTT,CASSRQYQPQHF
TRBJ1-6,.,TRBV5-1,few,TGCGCCAGCAGCGTAGGAGCCGATAATTCACCCCTCCACTTT,CASSVGADNSPLHF
TRBJ2-3,.,TRBV15,.,TGTGCCACCAGCAGAGGGGCTAAGGGCCTCCTTACAGATACGCAGTATTTT,CATSRGAKGLLTDTQYF
TRBJ2-7,TRBD1,TRBV18,.,TGTGCCAGCTCACCACTATCCCGGGACAGAGGCTACGAGCAGTACTTC,CASSPLSRDRGYEQYF
TRBJ1-2,.,TRBV27,.,TGTGCCAGCAGTTCCGTTAGGCAGGGGTACGGCTACACCTTC,CASSSVRQGYGYTF
TRBJ1-2,.,TRBV5-1,.,TGCGCCAGCAGCTTGGCCGAGAAAGCCTATGGCTACACCTTC,CASSLAEKAYGYTF
TRBJ1-2,.,TRBV6-1,.,TGTGCCAGCGCAACCAACCCTGACAGTTACTATGGCTACACCTTC,CASATNPDSYYGYTF
TRBJ2-7,TRBD2,TRBV13,once,TGTGCCAGCAGCTTACGGGGTAGCGGGAACTTGCGGGAGCAGTACTTC,CASSLRGSGNLREQYF
TRBJ1-2,.,TRBV5-1,.,TGCGCCAGCAGCTTCGACAGGACCAACTATGGCTACACCTTC,CASSFDRTNYGYTF
TRBJ1-2,.,TRBV11-2,.,TGTGCCAGCAGGGGGCTGGGCTATGGCTACACCTTC,CASRGLGYGYTF
TRBJ2-1,TRBD2,TRBV5-1,.,TGCGCCAGCAGCTTGGGGACTAGCTCCTACAATGAGCAGTTCTTC,CASSLGTSSYNEQFF
TRBJ1-5,TRBD1,TRBV19,.,TGTGCCAGTAGTATGACAGGGGACAGCAATCAGCCCCAGCATTTT,CASSMTGDSNQPQHF
TRBJ2-5,.,TRBV19,.,TGTGCCAGTAGTTTGGCCGCAGGGGCTCGGGAGACCCAGTACTTC,CASSLAAGARETQYF
TRBJ1-2,TRBD1,TRBV14,once,TGTGCCAGCAGCGGACAGGGATTCTATGGCTACACCTTC,CASSGQGFYGYTF
TRBJ2-1,TRBD2,TRBV7-3,.,TGTGCCAGCAGGAACCTGGGACTAGCGGGAGCCTACAATGAGCAGTTCTTC,CASRNLGLAGAYNEQFF
TRBJ1-4,.,TRBV2,.,TGTGCCAGCAGTGATGGACCGGCAGGTGAAAAACTGTTTTTT,CASSDGPAGEKLFF
TRBJ1-2,.,TRBV11-2,.,TGTGCCAGCAGCTTAGACCCAGGGGTCAACTATGGCTACACCTTC,CASSLDPGVNYGYTF
TRBJ1-1,.,TRBV7-9,.,TGTGCCAGCAGCTTAGATGTGGGCTCCCGCGAAGCTTTCTTT,CASSLDVGSREAFF
TRBJ2-1,TRBD2,TRBV7-2,.,TGTGCCAGCAGCTCCGTGTCAGCGGGAAGACCCTCCAATGAGCAGTTCTTC,CASSSVSAGRPSNEQFF
TRBJ1-1,TRBD1,TRBV12-5,.,TGTGCTAGTGGTTTGGCCTCCGGGACAGGGAGCACTGAAGCTTTCTTT,CASGLASGTGSTEAFF
TRBJ1-5,.,TRBV19,once,TGTGCCAGTAGTATGAGCCAGCAATATAGCAATCAGCCCCAGCATTTT,CASSMSQQYSNQPQHF
TRBJ1-5,.,TRBV19,.,TGTGCCAGTAGTAATAGTAGGGTAGGGAACCAGCCCCAGCATTTT,CASSNSRVGNQPQHF
TRBJ1-2,TRBD1,TRBV19,.,TGTGCCAGTAGTAAAGACAGGGGCCTTAACTATGGCTACACCTTC,CASSKDRGLNYGYTF
TRBJ1-2,.,TRBV2,.,TGTGCCAGCAGTGAAAACAGTCGGGCCTATGGCTACACCTTC,CASSENSRAYGYTF
TRBJ1-6,.,TRBV30,few,TGTGCCTGGATCCCTATGAGCTCCTATAATTCACCCCTCCACTTT,CAWIPMSSYNSPLHF
TRBJ1-6,.,TRBV21-1,few,TGTGCCAGCAGCAAGCGATTCAGTGATTCACCCCTCCACTTT,CASSKRFSDSPLHF
TRBJ1-2,.,TRBV9,.,TGTGCCAGCAGCGTAGACGTCCAGTTCTATGGCTACACCTTC,CASSVDVQFYGYTF
TRBJ2-2,TRBD2,TRBV7-2,.,TGTGCCAGCAGCTTATGGACTAGCGCCGACCGGGAGCTGTTTTTT,CASSLWTSADRELFF